The 32 T cell receptor beta chains in this list originate from one sample, sequenced in a study of blood T cell repertoires in COVID-19. The repertoire was sequenced with immunoSEQ multiplex PCR; TCRdb's copy has only in-frame clones and lacks some. The top ten clones hold around 14% of a sample with tens of thousands of clones, around 89% of them seen once. Sequenced: peripheral blood. Source of these receptors: a man between 65 and 80 years old with active or convalescent COVID-19.

On this clone itself: Other DNA sequences in this sample translate to the same CDR3. J is TRBJ1-4 and V is TRBV5-1; 8 nucleotides align to TRBD1. The CDR3 has 14 residues. V trimming: 0 bases; J trimming: 5 bases; junction bases outside the gene matches: 0. The V gene's germline CDR1 is SGHRS and CDR2 YFSETQ. The CDR3 protein is CASSLGQGNEKLFF. CDR3 nucleotide sequence: TGCGCCAGCAGCTTGGGACAGGGGAATGAAAAACTGTTTTTT.

The chain recombines TRBV28 with TRBJ2-5; 9 nucleotides align to TRBD1. CDR3 length: 17 residues. The germline V gene has CDR1 MDHEN and CDR2 SYDVKM. J lost 4 bases, V lost 4 bases, and 13 bases had no gene match. The CDR3 loop reads CASSSLHLTGGRETQYF. The CDR3 DNA follows: TGTGCCAGCAGTTCCCTCCACCTTACAGGGGGCCGAGAGACCCAGTACTTC. The complete variable domain, with remaining parts taken from reference TRBV28 and TRBJ2-5, reads DVKVTQSSRYLVKRTGEKVFLECVQDMDHENMFWYRQDPGLGLRLIYFSYDVKMKEKGDIPEGYSVSREKKERFSLILESASTNQTSMYLCASSSLHLTGGRETQYFGPGTRLLVL.

The V gene is TRBV6-5, the J gene TRBJ1-5; 10 bases align to TRBD1. The germline V gene has CDR1 MNHEY and CDR2 SVGAGI. The CDR3 is 14 amino acids. J gave up 11 bases and V 4 bases, and 8 bases lay outside the gene matches. The CDR3, as DNA: TGTGCCAGCAGTTTTGGGACAGGGGAGGACTCCCAGCATTTT. This translates into CASSFGTGEDSQHF.

The chain carries TRBV10-3 and TRBJ2-7, with TRBD1 matching over 9 bases. V gave up 2 bases and J gave up 6 bases; unmatched junction bases: 11. Germline V lookup: CDR1 ENHRY, CDR2 SYGVKD. The CDR3 loop spans 16 amino acids. The CDR3 protein is CAISEGNKGQGSEQYF. CDR3 sequence (DNA): TGTGCCATCAGTGAGGGGAATAAGGGACAGGGAAGCGAGCAGTACTTC.

The chain combines TRBV18 with TRBJ2-1, with TRBD1 matching 10 bases. This CDR3 region has 15 residues. CDR1 and CDR2 from the germline V gene are KGHSH and LQKENI. Unmatched junction bases numbered 8, after V lost 3 bases and J lost 9 bases. CDR3 sequence reads: CASSPGQGSLGEQFF. The CDR3 DNA reads TGTGCCAGCTCACCGGGACAGGGGTCACTCGGTGAGCAGTTCTTC.

The V gene is TRBV6-5, the J gene TRBJ1-2; TRBD1 matches at 11 bases. CDR1 MNHEY and CDR2 SVGAGI come from the germline V gene. V shed 6 bases and J 5 bases; nucleotides not matched to a gene: 5. The CDR3 runs to 14 residues. CDR3 loop: CASRGTGGWYGYTF. CDR3 nucleotide sequence: TGTGCCAGCAGAGGGACAGGGGGTTGGTATGGCTACACCTTC.

This clone was detected a few times. This sequence joins TRBV7-8 and TRBJ1-5, with D perhaps TRBD1 (5 bases). CDR3 length equals 12 residues. V gave up 5 bases and J gave up 7 bases, with 9 bases separating them. CDR1 SGHVS and CDR2 FQNEAQ come from the germline V gene. CDR3 sequence (DNA): TGTGCCAGCAGCCCGGGGGGGCAGCCCCAGCATTTT. Residues: CASSPGGQPQHF. The full variable domain, in which reference TRBV7-8 and TRBJ1-5 provide the parts outside the CDR3, is GAGVSQSPRYKVAKRGQDVALRCDPISGHVSLFWYQQALGQGPEFLTYFQNEAQLDKSGLPSDRFFAERPEGSVSTLKIQRTQQEDSAVYLCASSPGGQPQHFGDGTRLSIL.

The chain's CDR3 is CASREGQAGSYEQYF. The CDR3 region has the DNA TGCGCCAGCAGAGAAGGACAGGCCGGCTCCTACGAGCAGTACTTC. The chain carries TRBV10-2 and TRBJ2-7, with TRBD1 identical over 7 bases. Germline lookup yields CDR1 WSHSY and CDR2 SAAADI. The CDR3 consists of 15 residues. The ends lost 6 bases at V and 0 bases at J; junction bases unmatched: 8.

The chain joins TRBV5-1 to TRBJ1-5; a possible D gene is TRBD1 (5 bases). The CDR3 totals 14 residues. Germline V lookup: CDR1 SGHRS, CDR2 YFSETQ. Deletions cut 0 bases from V and 3 bases from J, with 7 bases between. The CDR3 loop reads CASSLGTNNQPQHF. CDR3 sequence (DNA): TGCGCCAGCAGCTTGGGGACAAACAATCAGCCCCAGCATTTT.

CDR3 amino acids: CASSYSGQTINTEAFF. The CDR3, as DNA: TGTGCCAGCAGTTACTCGGGACAGACAATAAACACTGAAGCTTTCTTT. The J gene is TRBJ1-1, the V gene TRBV28; TRBD1 aligns across 7 bases. The CDR3 loop spans 16 amino acids. Germline CDR1 reads MDHEN; CDR2 reads SYDVKM. V dropped 4 bases and J dropped 2; count of bases not matched to a gene: 10.

This clone turned up a few times. The V call is TRBV28, the J call TRBJ1-5; no firm D call. V was cut by 1 base and J by 0 bases, with 10 bases left in between. This CDR3 region has 16 residues. Germline CDR1 reads MDHEN; CDR2 reads SYDVKM. CDR3 amino acids: CASSLFPGYSNQPQHF. CDR3 sequence (DNA): TGTGCCAGCAGTTTATTTCCCGGGTATAGCAATCAGCCCCAGCATTTT.

This clone was recorded only once. The V gene is TRBV7-9, the J gene TRBJ2-3; a weak D match, TRBD2 (6 bases). V lost 5 bases to trimming and J lost 1 base, with 7 bases between them. The germline V gene has CDR1 SEHNR and CDR2 FQNEAQ (reference sequence). The CDR3 runs 13 residues. The CDR3 nucleotides are TGTGCCAGCAGCCCGGGGGGCACAGATACGCAGTATTTT. Translated, it gives CASSPGGTDTQYF.

The rearrangement joins TRBV19 to TRBJ2-7; 8 positions agree with TRBD2. This CDR3 is 15 amino acids long. The germline CDR1 and CDR2 sequences are LNHDA and SQIVND (reference sequence). The V segment lost 6 bases and the J segment 0 bases; nucleotides outside the gene matches: 7. CDR3 amino acids: CASRGSGTGSYEQYF. DNA of the CDR3: TGTGCCAGTAGGGGTAGCGGGACGGGCTCCTACGAGCAGTACTTC.

V usage is TRBV11-2 and J usage is TRBJ1-2; 9 bases map to TRBD1. This CDR3 comprises 15 residues. V was pared by 4 bases and J by 7 bases, with 10 bases of the junction left unmatched. Germline lookup yields CDR1 SGHAT and CDR2 FQNNGV. CDR3 loop: CASSSNTGGESGYTF. Written as DNA, the CDR3 is TGTGCCAGCAGCTCTAATACAGGGGGCGAAAGTGGCTACACCTTC.

The rearrangement joins TRBV5-4 to TRBJ1-5, with 9 bases identical to TRBD1. The CDR3 covers 15 residues. The ends lost 4 bases at V and 7 bases at J; junction bases unmatched: 9. CDR1 is SGHNT, CDR2 YYREEE, per germline (reference sequence). The CDR3 reads CASSPRDREGQPQHF. The CDR3 DNA follows: TGTGCCAGCAGCCCTAGGGACAGGGAGGGCCAGCCCCAGCATTTT.

The CDR3 DNA is TGTGCCAGCAGCGCACACTCAGGGGGCGAATATGGCTACACCTTC. It translates to CASSAHSGGEYGYTF. The chain combines TRBV11-2 with TRBJ1-2, with TRBD1 identical over 8 bases. Germline-derived CDR1 and CDR2 are SGHAT and FQNNGV. The CDR3 runs 15 residues. Losses at the gene ends were 5 bases for V and 5 bases for J; bases not matched to a gene: 10.

The chain combines TRBV7-2 with TRBJ1-5; TRBD1 aligns across 11 bases. This CDR3 has 15 amino acids. Germline CDR1 SGHTA, CDR2 FQGNSA. With V trimmed by 4 bases and J by 4 bases, 3 bases remained unmatched. The CDR3 DNA is TGTGCCAGCAGCTGGGGACAGGGGGGAAATCAGCCCCAGCATTTT. Translated: CASSWGQGGNQPQHF.

J is TRBJ2-5 and V is TRBV6-5; 10 nucleotides line up with TRBD1. Trimming cost V 7 bases and J 5 bases; bases outside gene matches: 10. From germline, CDR1 is MNHEY and CDR2 SVGAGI. The CDR3 loop spans 15 amino acids. CDR3 sequence: CASTVRQGAWETQYF. DNA of the CDR3: TGTGCCAGCACCGTTCGACAGGGGGCCTGGGAGACCCAGTACTTC.

This sequence joins TRBV28 and TRBJ1-5; D is uncertain. Germline CDR1 is MDHEN and CDR2 is SYDVKM. Deletions cut 2 bases from V and 5 bases from J, with 10 bases between. This CDR3 has 14 residues. CDR3 DNA sequence: TGTGCCAGCAGTTTAGAGGTCAGCTATCAGCCCCAGCATTTT. It encodes CASSLEVSYQPQHF.

The rearrangement joins TRBV4-3 to TRBJ2-1; 7 nucleotides align to TRBD2. This CDR3 has 19 residues. V lost 0 bases, J lost 8 bases, and 19 bases stayed unmatched. Germline CDR1 is LGHNA and CDR2 is YSLEER. CDR3 amino acids: CASSQDLLARNTLPHEQFF. As DNA, the CDR3 is TGCGCCAGCAGCCAAGACTTACTAGCGCGAAATACCTTACCCCATGAGCAGTTCTTC.

J is TRBJ1-6 and V is TRBV30; D call uncertain. The CDR3 has 13 residues. Germline values: CDR1 GTSNPN, CDR2 SVGIG (reference sequence). V lost 2 bases and J 7 bases, leaving 9 bases between the germline ends. The CDR3 DNA is TGTGCCTGGAGTTCCGCGGGGAATTCACCCCTCCACTTT. Amino acid sequence: CAWSSAGNSPLHF.

This clone showed up just a few times. For the CDR3, the DNA is TGTGCCAGCAGCAAGGGACTAGCGGGGCACGAGCAGTACTTC. Its protein product is CASSKGLAGHEQYF. The J gene is TRBJ2-7, the V gene TRBV7-9; 13 positions match TRBD2. This CDR3 spans 14 amino acids. J was trimmed by 5 bases and V by 5 bases; bases with no gene match: 3. The V gene's germline CDR1 is SEHNR and CDR2 FQNEAQ (reference sequence).

The genes are TRBV24-1 and TRBJ2-2, with 8 bases that match TRBD1. CDR3 length: 16 residues. The V gene's germline CDR1 is KGHDR and CDR2 SFDVKD. The junction had 1 base not matched to a gene; V was cut back by 0 bases and J by 2 bases. CDR3 bases: TGTGCCACCAGTGATTTGCCAGGGGGCAACACCGGGGAGCTGTTTTTT. It is translated as CATSDLPGGNTGELFF.

The chain joins TRBV18 to TRBJ2-5; 7 bases are a match to TRBD2. Looked up from germline, CDR1 is KGHSH and CDR2 is LQKENI. The V segment lost 3 bases and the J segment 0 bases; nucleotides outside the gene matches: 4. The CDR3 sequence is 15 residues long. CDR3 amino acids: CASSPLLADQETQYF. CDR3 nucleotide sequence: TGTGCCAGCTCACCCCTTCTAGCGGACCAAGAGACCCAGTACTTC.

The V gene is TRBV19, the J gene TRBJ2-1; 8 bases map to TRBD2. Germline CDR1 LNHDA, CDR2 SQIVND (reference sequence). The CDR3 contains 16 residues. V trimming: 7 bases; J trimming: 8 bases; junction bases outside the gene matches: 16. CDR3 residues: CASNSVRAGEADEQFF. The CDR3 nucleotides are TGTGCCAGTAATAGCGTGCGAGCGGGAGAGGCGGATGAGCAGTTCTTC. Looking up the rest from reference TRBV19 and TRBJ2-1 gives the full variable domain: DGGITQSPKYLFRKEGQNVTLSCEQNLNHDAMYWYRQDPGQGLRLIYYSQIVNDFQKGDIAEGYSVSREKKESFPLTVTSAQKNPTAFYLCASNSVRAGEADEQFFGPGTRLTVL.

The rearrangement links TRBV29-1 to TRBJ2-1; TRBD2 agrees at 9 bases. V was pared by 7 bases and J by 2 bases, with 12 bases of the junction left unmatched. CDR1 and CDR2 (germline): SQVTM, ANQGSEA. The CDR3 extends over 16 amino acids. The CDR3 sequence is CSAAGEEREAYNEQFF. The CDR3 DNA follows: TGCAGCGCTGCTGGGGAAGAGCGGGAGGCCTACAATGAGCAGTTCTTC.

The J gene is TRBJ2-1, the V gene TRBV5-8, with TRBD2 as a possible D gene (5 bases). The CDR3 is 15 amino acids. Deletions cut 6 bases from V and 7 bases from J, with 20 bases between. Germline values: CDR1 SGHTS, CDR2 YDEGEE. As DNA, the CDR3 is TGTGCCAGCAACTCGTTTACTAGTGGTTTGAATGAGCAGTTCTTC. Translated, it gives CASNSFTSGLNEQFF.

V usage is TRBV25-1 and J usage is TRBJ2-7; 7 bases fit TRBD1. J lost 6 bases, V lost 7 bases, and 3 bases had no gene match. CDR1 and CDR2 (germline): MGHDK, SYGVNS. The CDR3 has 11 residues. The CDR3 sequence: CASTRGTEQYF. In nucleotides, the CDR3 is TGTGCCAGCACCAGGGGGACCGAGCAGTACTTC.

The chain combines TRBV5-6 with TRBJ2-2; the match to TRBD1 covers 12 bases. CDR1 and CDR2 (germline): SGHDT, YYEEEE. The CDR3 is 16 amino acids. The junction had 9 bases not matched to a gene; V was cut back by 4 bases and J by 8 bases. CDR3 region: CASSTAGTGGTGELFF. CDR3 coding DNA: TGTGCCAGCAGCACCGCGGGGACAGGGGGCACGGGGGAGCTGTTTTTT.

The gene calls are TRBV6-5 and TRBJ1-2; 7 bases are a match to TRBD1. Germline CDR1 reads MNHEY; CDR2 reads SVGAGI. The ends lost 7 bases at V and 10 bases at J; junction bases unmatched: 9. The CDR3 consists of 12 residues. The CDR3 nucleotides read TGTGCCAGCATGGGACAGTTGTCTGACTACACCTTC. Protein product: CASMGQLSDYTF.

The CDR3: CASSGGQDIRYRTF. In nucleotides, the CDR3 is TGTGCCAGCAGTGGTGGGCAGGACATCCGATATCGCACCTTC. The chain joins TRBV2 to TRBJ1-2; tentative D call: TRBD1 (5 bases). The germline V and J ends were trimmed by 4 bases and 13 bases, with 22 bases remaining between them. CDR1 and CDR2 (germline): SNHLY, FYNNEI. The CDR3 runs 14 residues.

This clone came up a few times. V is TRBV27 and J is TRBJ2-7; TRBD2 matches 9 bases. Looked up from germline, CDR1 is MNHEY and CDR2 is SMNVEV (reference sequence). The junction had 9 bases not matched to a gene; V was cut back by 6 bases and J by 6 bases. The CDR3 is made up of 14 amino acids. In DNA, the CDR3 is TGTGCCAGCAGCCCCGGTGGTAGCGGGAGCGAGCAGTACTTC. This encodes CASSPGGSGSEQYF.